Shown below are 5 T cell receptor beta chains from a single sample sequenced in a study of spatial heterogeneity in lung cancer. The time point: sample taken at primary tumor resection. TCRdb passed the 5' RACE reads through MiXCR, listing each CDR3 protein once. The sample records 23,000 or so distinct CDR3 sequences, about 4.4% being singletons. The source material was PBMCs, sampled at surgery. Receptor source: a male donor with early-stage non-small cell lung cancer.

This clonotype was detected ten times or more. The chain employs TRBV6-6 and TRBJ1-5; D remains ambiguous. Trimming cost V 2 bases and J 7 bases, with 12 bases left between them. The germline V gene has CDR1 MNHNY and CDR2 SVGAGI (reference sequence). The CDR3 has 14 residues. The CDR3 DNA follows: TGTGCCAGCAGTTACCGTAGGGAGGGACAGCCCCAGCATTTT. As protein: CASSYRREGQPQHF.

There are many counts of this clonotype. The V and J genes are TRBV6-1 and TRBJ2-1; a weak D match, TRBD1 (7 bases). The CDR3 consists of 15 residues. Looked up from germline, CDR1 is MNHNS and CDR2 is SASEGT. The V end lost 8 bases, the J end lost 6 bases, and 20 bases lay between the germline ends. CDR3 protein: CASLDGPQGGNEQFF. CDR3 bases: TGTGCCAGCCTAGACGGGCCCCAGGGGGGCAATGAGCAGTTCTTC.

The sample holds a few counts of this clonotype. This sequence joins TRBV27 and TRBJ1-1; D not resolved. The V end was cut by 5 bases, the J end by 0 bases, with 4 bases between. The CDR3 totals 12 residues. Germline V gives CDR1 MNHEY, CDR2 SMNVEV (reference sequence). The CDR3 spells CASSAVNTEAFF. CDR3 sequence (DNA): TGTGCCAGCAGTGCCGTGAACACTGAAGCTTTCTTT.

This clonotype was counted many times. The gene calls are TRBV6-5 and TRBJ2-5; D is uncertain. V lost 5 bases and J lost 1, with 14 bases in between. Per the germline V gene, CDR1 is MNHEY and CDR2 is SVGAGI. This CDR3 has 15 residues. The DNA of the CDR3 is TGTGCCAGCAGTGGACCACAATGGGGCCAAGAGACCCAGTACTTC. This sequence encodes CASSGPQWGQETQYF.

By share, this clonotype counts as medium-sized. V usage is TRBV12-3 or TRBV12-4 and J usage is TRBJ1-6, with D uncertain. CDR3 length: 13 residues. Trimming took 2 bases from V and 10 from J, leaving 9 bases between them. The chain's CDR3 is CASSLNQESPLHF. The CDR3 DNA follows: TGTGCCAGCAGTTTAAATCAGGAGTCACCCCTCCACTTT.